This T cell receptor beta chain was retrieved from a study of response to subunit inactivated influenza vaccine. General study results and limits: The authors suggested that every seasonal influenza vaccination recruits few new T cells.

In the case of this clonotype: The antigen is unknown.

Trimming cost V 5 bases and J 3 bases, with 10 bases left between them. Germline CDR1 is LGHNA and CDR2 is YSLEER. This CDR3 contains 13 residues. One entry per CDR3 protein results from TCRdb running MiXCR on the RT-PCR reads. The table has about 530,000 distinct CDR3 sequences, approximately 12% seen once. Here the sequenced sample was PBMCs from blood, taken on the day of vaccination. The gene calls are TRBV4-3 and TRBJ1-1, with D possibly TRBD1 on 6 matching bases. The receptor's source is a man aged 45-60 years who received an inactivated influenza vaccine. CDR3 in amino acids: CASSNREDTEAFF. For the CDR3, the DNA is TGCGCCAGCAGCAACAGGGAGGACACTGAAGCTTTCTTT.